This TCR beta chain appears in the sequencing data of a study of blood T cells in healthy people across ages. Together with a sample-barcoded 5' primer, a J-beta primer mix was included in a second PCR lasting about 7 to 11 cycles. Unique molecular identifiers of 12 random nucleotides labeled each cDNA. TCRdb passed the 5' RACE reads through MiXCR, listing each CDR3 protein once. The table shows about 2 million distinct CDR3 sequences, with around 48% occurring only once. Samples each yielded at least 5 micrograms of total RNA. Germline-derived CDR1 and CDR2 are MNHEY and SVGAGI. This CDR3 has 15 residues. Trimming took 2 bases from V and 8 from J; bases not matched to a gene: 2.

Sequencing was performed on blood. This TCR came from a woman aged 40 to 50 in good health. The chain combines TRBV6-5 with TRBJ2-1; TRBD2 agrees at 14 bases. The CDR3 region is CASSYAGLAGDEQFF. The CDR3 nucleotides are TGTGCCAGCAGTTACGCGGGACTAGCGGGGGATGAGCAGTTCTTC.